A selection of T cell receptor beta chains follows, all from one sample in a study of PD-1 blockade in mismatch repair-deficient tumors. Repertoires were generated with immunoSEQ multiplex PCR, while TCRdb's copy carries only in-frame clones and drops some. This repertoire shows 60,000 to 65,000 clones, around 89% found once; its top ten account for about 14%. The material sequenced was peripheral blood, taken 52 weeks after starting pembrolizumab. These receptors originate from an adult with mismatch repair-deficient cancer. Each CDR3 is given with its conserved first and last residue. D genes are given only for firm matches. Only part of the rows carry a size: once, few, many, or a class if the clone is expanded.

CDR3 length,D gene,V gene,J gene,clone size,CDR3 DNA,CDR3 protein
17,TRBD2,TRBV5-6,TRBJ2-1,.,TGTGCCAGCAGCGAAGCGGCTAGCGGTCACTCCTACAATGAGCAGTTCTTC,CASSEAASGHSYNEQFF
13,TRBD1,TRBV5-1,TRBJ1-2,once,TGCGCCAGCAGCTTGGAAGGGGGCAGGGGCTACACCTTC,CASSLEGGRGYTF
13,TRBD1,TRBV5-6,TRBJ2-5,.,TGTGCCAGCAGCTGGACAGGGTCAGAGACCCAGTACTTC,CASSWTGSETQYF
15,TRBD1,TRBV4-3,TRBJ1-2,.,TGCGCCAGCAGTCCGACAGGGGGCGCGAATTCTGGCTACACCTTC,CASSPTGGANSGYTF
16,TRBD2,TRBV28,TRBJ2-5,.,TGTGCCAGCAGTATACTAGCGGGACCAGACCAAGAGACCCAGTACTTC,CASSILAGPDQETQYF
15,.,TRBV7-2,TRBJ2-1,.,TGTGCCAGCACAAGGGGAGGGACAAAATACAATGAGCAGTTCTTC,CASTRGGTKYNEQFF
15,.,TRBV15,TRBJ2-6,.,TGTGCCACCAGCAGACAGGTCTCTGGGGCCAACGTCCTGACTTTC,CATSRQVSGANVLTF
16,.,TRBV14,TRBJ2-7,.,TGTGCCAGCAGCCTTCTGACAGCACGAGACTCCTACGAGCAGTACTTC,CASSLLTARDSYEQYF
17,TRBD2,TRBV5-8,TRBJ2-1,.,TGTGCCACGGGGGACGCCGGACTAGCGGGAGGGCGCAATGAGCAGTTCTTC,CATGDAGLAGGRNEQFF
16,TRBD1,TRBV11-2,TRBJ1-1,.,TGTGCCAGCAGCTTAGATTCAGGGGGCGCGGGGACTGAAGCTTTCTTT,CASSLDSGGAGTEAFF
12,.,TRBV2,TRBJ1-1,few,TGTGCCAGCGGGGCACTAACCACTGAAGCTTTCTTT,CASGALTTEAFF
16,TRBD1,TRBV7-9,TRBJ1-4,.,TGTGCCAGCAGCTTATATGGGGGACAGCTCAATGAAAAACTGTTTTTT,CASSLYGGQLNEKLFF
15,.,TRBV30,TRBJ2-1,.,TGTGCCTGGAGTGTATGGTTAGCGGCGGACAATGAGCAGTTCTTC,CAWSVWLAADNEQFF
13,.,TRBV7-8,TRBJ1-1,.,TGTGCCAGCAGCTCAACTGGGAACACTGAAGCTTTCTTT,CASSSTGNTEAFF
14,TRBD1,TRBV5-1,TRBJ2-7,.,TGCGCCAGCAGCTTGGGCAGGGGGTCCAACGAGCAGTACTTC,CASSLGRGSNEQYF
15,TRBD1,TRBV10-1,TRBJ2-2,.,TGCGCCAGCAGCACCGGGACAGGGGGCTCCGGGGAGCTGTTTTTT,CASSTGTGGSGELFF
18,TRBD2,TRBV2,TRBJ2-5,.,TGTGCCAGCAGTCTAGCGGGAGGAGGACTGGGGGTCCAAGAGACCCAGTACTTC,CASSLAGGGLGVQETQYF